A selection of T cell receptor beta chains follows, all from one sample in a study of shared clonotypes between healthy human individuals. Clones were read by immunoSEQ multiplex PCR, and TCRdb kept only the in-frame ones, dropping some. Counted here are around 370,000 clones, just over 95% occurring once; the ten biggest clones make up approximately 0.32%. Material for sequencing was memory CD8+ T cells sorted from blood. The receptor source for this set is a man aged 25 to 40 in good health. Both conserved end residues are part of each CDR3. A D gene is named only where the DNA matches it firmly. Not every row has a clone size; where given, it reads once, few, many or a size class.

TGTGCCAGCAGCTTGGCGGGGACATACGAGCAGTACTTC CASSLAGTYEQYF TRBV5-5 . TRBJ2-7 13 .
TGTGCCAGCAGCAAAACCGGGACAGGGGGCTACGAGCAGTACTTC CASSKTGTGGYEQYF TRBV21-1 . TRBJ2-7 15 .
TGTGCCAGCAGCTTATTCCCACTAGCGGTCCCCTACGAGCAGTACTTC CASSLFPLAVPYEQYF TRBV7-2 TRBD2 TRBJ2-7 16 .
TGTGCCAGCAGCTTATCGGGAGGGGGCTATGGCTACACCTTC CASSLSGGGYGYTF TRBV7-9 . TRBJ1-2 14 .
TGTGCCAGCGCTCGAGGGGCGCAGGAGACCCAGTACTTC CASARGAQETQYF TRBV6-4 . TRBJ2-5 13 .
TGTGCCAGCAGCCAGGCGGGGTTACGCCCCCCACACGGGGGTGCTGGAGAGACCCAGTACTTC CASSQAGLRPPHGGAGETQYF TRBV4-2 . TRBJ2-5 21 .
TGTGCCATCAGTAGGACAGGGGGCGACACCGGGGAGCTGTTTTTT CAISRTGGDTGELFF TRBV10-3 TRBD1 TRBJ2-2 15 .
TGTGCCAGCAGGCGGACTAGCGGGAGTGGGGGGACCCAGTACTTC CASRRTSGSGGTQYF TRBV28 TRBD2 TRBJ2-5 15 .
TGTGCCAGCAGGACAGAGTTCCTGAACACTGAAGCTTTCTTT CASRTEFLNTEAFF TRBV2 . TRBJ1-1 14 .
TGTGCCAGCATCGGACAGTCCTACGAGCAGTACTTC CASIGQSYEQYF TRBV2 . TRBJ2-7 12 .
TGTGCCAGCAGCTTTGTCGGCGGCGATTACAATGAGCAGTTCTTC CASSFVGGDYNEQFF TRBV7-2 . TRBJ2-1 15 .
TGTGCCAGCAGCTTGGGACTAGCGGGAGCCGGGGAGCTGTTTTTT CASSLGLAGAGELFF TRBV11-2 TRBD2 TRBJ2-2 15 .
TGTGCCAGCAGTGTAGGGAACGAGCAGTACTTC CASSVGNEQYF TRBV25-1 . TRBJ2-7 11 .
TGTGCCAGCAGTTTATATAGCGGGAGCACAGATACGCAGTATTTT CASSLYSGSTDTQYF TRBV28 TRBD2 TRBJ2-3 15 .
TGTGCCAGCAGTGCGGGCGGGATTAGCTCCTACGAGCAGTACTTC CASSAGGISSYEQYF TRBV28 . TRBJ2-7 15 .
TGTGCCAGCAGCTCCCGGGACAGGGTGGAAAAACTGTTTTTT CASSSRDRVEKLFF TRBV11-2 TRBD1 TRBJ1-4 14 .
TGCGCCAGCAGCCAAGGGGTGCTGGAGACCCAGTACTTC CASSQGVLETQYF TRBV4-1 . TRBJ2-5 13 .
TGTGCCAGCAGGGACCTGGACAGCACAGATACGCAGTATTTT CASRDLDSTDTQYF TRBV7-3 . TRBJ2-3 14 .
TGCGCCAGCAGCCAAGTATCGGGGGGAGGGCAGCCCCAGCATTTT CASSQVSGGGQPQHF TRBV4-1 . TRBJ1-5 15 .
TGTGCCAGTAGTATAGATTTCGGACAGGGAGCTTTCTTT CASSIDFGQGAFF TRBV19 TRBD1 TRBJ1-1 13 once
TGCGCCAGCAGTTCGACGACAGGGAGCACTGAAGCTTTCTTT CASSSTTGSTEAFF TRBV5-1 TRBD1 TRBJ1-1 14 .
TGTGCCAGCAGCGGACGAGGACAGGGGGATAATTCACCCCTCCACTTT CASSGRGQGDNSPLHF TRBV28 TRBD1 TRBJ1-6 16 .
TGTGCCAGCAGTCGACAGGGAGGGGGAGGCTACACCTTC CASSRQGGGGYTF TRBV27 TRBD1 TRBJ1-2 13 .
TGTGCCACCTCTCGACAGGGCGGCTCCTACAATGAGCAGTTCTTC CATSRQGGSYNEQFF TRBV15 TRBD1 TRBJ2-1 15 .
TGCGCCAGCACCCCACAGGGGAAGAACACTGAAGCTTTCTTT CASTPQGKNTEAFF TRBV5-1 TRBD1 TRBJ1-1 14 .
TGTGCCAGCAGCTTAGGACGGGACAGGGACTATGGCTACACCTTC CASSLGRDRDYGYTF TRBV7-9 TRBD1 TRBJ1-2 15 .